The subject of this entry is one T cell receptor beta chain. PCR involved 60 Vbeta and 13 Jbeta primers. Generated by immunoSEQ multiplex PCR, the TCRdb table keeps only in-frame clones and is missing some. Of 200,000 to 250,000 clones listed, approximately 82% are singletons. The germline CDR1 and CDR2 sequences are LNHDA and SQIVND (reference sequence). CDR3 length equals 15 residues. With V trimmed by 1 base and J by 9 bases, 9 bases remained unmatched. The data are from a study of cytomegalovirus exposure and HLA in healthy donors. The TCR comes from a male donor in good health and CMV-seronegative. J is TRBJ2-1 and V is TRBV19, with TRBD2 matching 7 bases. The sequenced sample consisted of PBMCs. CDR3 region: CASSIASGGPREQFF. The CDR3 nucleotides are TGTGCCAGTAGTATAGCTAGCGGAGGACCTCGTGAGCAGTTCTTC.